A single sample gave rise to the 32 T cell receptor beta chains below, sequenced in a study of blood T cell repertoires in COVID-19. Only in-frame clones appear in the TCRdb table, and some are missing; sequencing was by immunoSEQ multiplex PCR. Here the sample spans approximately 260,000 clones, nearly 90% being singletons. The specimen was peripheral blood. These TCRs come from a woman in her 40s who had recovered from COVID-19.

CDR3 sequence: CASSSQGRMNTEAFF. The DNA for the CDR3 is TGTGCCAGCAGTTCACAGGGGAGGATGAACACTGAAGCTTTCTTT. J is TRBJ1-1 and V is TRBV6-5; 7 bases fit TRBD1. In germline, CDR1 is MNHEY, CDR2 SVGAGI. The CDR3 sequence is 15 residues long. Unmatched junction bases numbered 5, after V lost 4 bases and J lost 0 bases.

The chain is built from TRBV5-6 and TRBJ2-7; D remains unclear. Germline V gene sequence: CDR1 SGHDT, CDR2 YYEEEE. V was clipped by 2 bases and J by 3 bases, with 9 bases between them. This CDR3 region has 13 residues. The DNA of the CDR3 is TGTGCCAGCAGCTTCACAGAGAACTACGAGCAGTACTTC. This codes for CASSFTENYEQYF.

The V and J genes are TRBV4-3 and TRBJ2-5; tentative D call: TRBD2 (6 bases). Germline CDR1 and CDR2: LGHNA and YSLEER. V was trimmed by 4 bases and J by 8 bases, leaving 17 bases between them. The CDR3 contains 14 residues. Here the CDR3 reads CASSPGLPSKTQYF. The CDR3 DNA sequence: TGCGCCAGCAGCCCGGGACTCCCAAGTAAAACCCAGTACTTC.

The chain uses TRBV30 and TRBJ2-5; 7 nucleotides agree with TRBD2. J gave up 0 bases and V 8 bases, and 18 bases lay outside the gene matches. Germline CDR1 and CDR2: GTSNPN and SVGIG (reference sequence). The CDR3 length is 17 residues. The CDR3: CARHPCGGCLNQETQYF. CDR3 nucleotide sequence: TGTGCCCGACATCCCTGCGGGGGATGCCTAAACCAAGAGACCCAGTACTTC.

CDR3 residues: CASSSLPGQGTYNEQFF. CDR3 nucleotide sequence: TGTGCCAGCAGCTCCTTACCGGGACAGGGTACCTACAATGAGCAGTTCTTC. The chain employs TRBV7-6 and TRBJ2-1; TRBD1 matches at 9 bases. The CDR3 covers 17 residues. Trimming at V came to 4 bases and at J to 2 bases, leaving 9 bases not matched to a gene. From germline, CDR1 is SGHVS and CDR2 FNYEAQ. Combining the CDR3 with reference TRBV7-6 and TRBJ2-1 gives the whole variable domain GAGVSQSPRYKVTKRGQDVALRCDPISGHVSLYWYRQALGQGPEFLTYFNYEAQQDKSGLPNDRFSAERPEGSISTLTIQRTEQRDSAMYRCASSSLPGQGTYNEQFFGPGTRLTVL.

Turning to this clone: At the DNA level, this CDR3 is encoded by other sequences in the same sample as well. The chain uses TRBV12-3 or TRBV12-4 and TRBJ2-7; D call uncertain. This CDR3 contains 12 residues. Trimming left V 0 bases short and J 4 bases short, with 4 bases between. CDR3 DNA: TGTGCCAGCAGTTTAGCTCGTTACGAGCAGTACTTC. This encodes CASSLARYEQYF.

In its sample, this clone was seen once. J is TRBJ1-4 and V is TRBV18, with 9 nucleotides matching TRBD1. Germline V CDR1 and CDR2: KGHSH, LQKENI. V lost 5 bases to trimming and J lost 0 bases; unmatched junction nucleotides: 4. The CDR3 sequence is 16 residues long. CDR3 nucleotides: TGTGCCAGCTCAGTACAGGGGGCCACAACTAATGAAAAACTGTTTTTT. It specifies CASSVQGATTNEKLFF.

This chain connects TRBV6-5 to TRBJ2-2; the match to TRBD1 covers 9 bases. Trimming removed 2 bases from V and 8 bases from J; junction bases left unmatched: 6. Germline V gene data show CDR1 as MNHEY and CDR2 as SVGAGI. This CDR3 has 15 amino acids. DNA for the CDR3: TGTGCCAGCAGTTACCTGGGACAGGGTTCAGGGGAGCTGTTTTTT. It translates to CASSYLGQGSGELFF.

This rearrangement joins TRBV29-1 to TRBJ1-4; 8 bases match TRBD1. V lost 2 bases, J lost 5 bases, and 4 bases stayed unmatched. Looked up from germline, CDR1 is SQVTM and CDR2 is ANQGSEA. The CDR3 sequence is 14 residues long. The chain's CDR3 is CSVELGDRNEKLFF. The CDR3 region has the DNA TGCAGCGTTGAACTCGGGGACAGGAATGAAAAACTGTTTTTT.

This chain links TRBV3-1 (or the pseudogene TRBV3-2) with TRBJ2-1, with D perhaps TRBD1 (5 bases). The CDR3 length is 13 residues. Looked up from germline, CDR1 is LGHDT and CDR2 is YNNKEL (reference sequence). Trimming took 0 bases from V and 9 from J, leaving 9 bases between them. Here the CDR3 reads CASSQDGQGEQFF. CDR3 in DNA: TGTGCCAGCAGCCAAGATGGGCAGGGTGAGCAGTTCTTC.

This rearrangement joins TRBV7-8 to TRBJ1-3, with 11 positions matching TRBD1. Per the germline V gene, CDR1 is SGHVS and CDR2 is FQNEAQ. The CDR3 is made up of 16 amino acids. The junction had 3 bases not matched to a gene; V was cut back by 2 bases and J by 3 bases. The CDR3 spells CASSLWTGGFGNTIYF. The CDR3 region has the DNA TGTGCCAGCAGCTTATGGACAGGGGGCTTTGGAAACACCATATATTTT.

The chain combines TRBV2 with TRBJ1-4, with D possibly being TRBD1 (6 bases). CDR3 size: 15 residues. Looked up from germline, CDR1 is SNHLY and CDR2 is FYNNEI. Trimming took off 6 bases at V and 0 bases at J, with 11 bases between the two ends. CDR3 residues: CASRSGVATNEKLFF. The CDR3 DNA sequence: TGTGCCAGCAGGTCAGGGGTAGCAACTAATGAAAAACTGTTTTTT. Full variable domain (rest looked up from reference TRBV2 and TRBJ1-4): EPEVTQTPSHQVTQMGQEVILRCVPISNHLYFYWYRQILGQKVEFLVSFYNNEISEKSEIFDDQFSVERPDGSNFTLKIRSTKLEDSAMYFCASRSGVATNEKLFFGSGTQLSVL.

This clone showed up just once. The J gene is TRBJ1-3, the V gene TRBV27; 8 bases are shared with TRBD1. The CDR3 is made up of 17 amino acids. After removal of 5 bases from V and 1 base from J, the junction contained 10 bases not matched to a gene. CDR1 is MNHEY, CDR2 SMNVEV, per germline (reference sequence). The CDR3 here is CASSPRTGTYSGNTIYF. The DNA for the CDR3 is TGTGCCAGCAGTCCACGGACAGGGACATATTCTGGAAACACCATATATTTT.

The CDR3: CASSLAGLGETQYF. For the CDR3, the DNA is TGTGCCAGCAGCTTGGCGGGCTTGGGAGAGACCCAGTACTTC. The chain uses TRBV7-2 and TRBJ2-5; possibly TRBD2 for D (5 bases). The CDR3 totals 14 residues. The V and J ends lost 3 bases and 4 bases respectively, with 12 bases between them. CDR1 and CDR2 (germline): SGHTA, FQGNSA.

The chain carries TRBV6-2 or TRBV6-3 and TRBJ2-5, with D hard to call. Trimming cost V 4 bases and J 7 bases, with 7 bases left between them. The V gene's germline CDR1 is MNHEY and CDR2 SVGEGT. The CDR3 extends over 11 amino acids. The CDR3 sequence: CASSSPGTQYF. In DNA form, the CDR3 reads TGTGCCAGCAGTTCCCCGGGGACCCAGTACTTC.

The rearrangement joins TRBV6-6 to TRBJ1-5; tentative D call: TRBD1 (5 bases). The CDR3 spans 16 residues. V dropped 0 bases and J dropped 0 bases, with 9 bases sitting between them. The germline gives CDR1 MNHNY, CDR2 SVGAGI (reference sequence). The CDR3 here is CASSYSRQNSNQPQHF. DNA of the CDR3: TGTGCCAGCAGTTACTCAAGACAGAATAGCAATCAGCCCCAGCATTTT.

CDR3: CASNIAIYEQYF. CDR3 sequence (DNA): TGTGCCAGCAATATAGCAATCTACGAGCAGTACTTC. This chain connects TRBV6-5 to TRBJ2-7; D is uncertain. Germline assignment: CDR1 MNHEY and CDR2 SVGAGI. The length of the CDR3 is 12 residues. Trimming left V 7 bases short and J 3 bases short, with 10 bases between.

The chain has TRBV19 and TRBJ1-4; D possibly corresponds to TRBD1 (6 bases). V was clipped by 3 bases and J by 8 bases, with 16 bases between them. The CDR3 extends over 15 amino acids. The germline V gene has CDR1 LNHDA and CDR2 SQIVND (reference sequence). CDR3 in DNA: TGTGCCAGTAGTATGGACCAGGGGATAGTAGAAAAACTGTTTTTT. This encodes CASSMDQGIVEKLFF.

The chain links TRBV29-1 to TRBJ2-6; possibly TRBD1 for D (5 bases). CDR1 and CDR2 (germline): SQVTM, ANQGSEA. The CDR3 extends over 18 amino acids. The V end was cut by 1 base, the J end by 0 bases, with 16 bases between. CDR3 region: CSVEVAGHLNSGANVLTF. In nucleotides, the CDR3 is TGCAGCGTTGAAGTCGCAGGACATCTAAACTCTGGGGCCAACGTCCTGACTTTC. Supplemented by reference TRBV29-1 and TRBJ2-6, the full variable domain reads SAVISQKPSRDICQRGTSLTIQCQVDSQVTMMFWYRQQPGQSLTLIATANQGSEATYESGFVIDKFPISRPNLTFSTLTVSNMSPEDSSIYLCSVEVAGHLNSGANVLTFGAGSRLTVL.

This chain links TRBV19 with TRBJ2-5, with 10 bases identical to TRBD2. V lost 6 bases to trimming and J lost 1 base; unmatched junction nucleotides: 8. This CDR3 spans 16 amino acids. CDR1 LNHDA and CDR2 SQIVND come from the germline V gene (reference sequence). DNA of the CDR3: TGTGCCAGTAGCAAGCCTGGACTAGCGGTCCAAGAGACCCAGTACTTC. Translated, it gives CASSKPGLAVQETQYF.

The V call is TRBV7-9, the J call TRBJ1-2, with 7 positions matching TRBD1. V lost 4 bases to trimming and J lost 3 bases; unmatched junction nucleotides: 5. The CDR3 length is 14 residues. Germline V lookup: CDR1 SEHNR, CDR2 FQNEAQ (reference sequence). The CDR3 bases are TGTGCCAGCAGCTCCAAACAGGGGTACTATGGCTACACCTTC. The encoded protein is CASSSKQGYYGYTF.

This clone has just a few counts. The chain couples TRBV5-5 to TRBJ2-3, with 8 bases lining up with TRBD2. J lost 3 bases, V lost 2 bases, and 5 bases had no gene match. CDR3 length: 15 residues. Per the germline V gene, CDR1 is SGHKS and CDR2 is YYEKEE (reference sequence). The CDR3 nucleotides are TGTGCCAGCAGCTTAGCGGGGGCCGTGACAGATACGCAGTATTTT. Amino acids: CASSLAGAVTDTQYF.

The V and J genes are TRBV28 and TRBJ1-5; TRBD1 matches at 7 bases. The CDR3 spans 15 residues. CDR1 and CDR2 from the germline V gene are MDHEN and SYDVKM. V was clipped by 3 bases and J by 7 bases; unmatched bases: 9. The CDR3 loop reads CASSFDREWAQPQHF. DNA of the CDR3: TGTGCCAGCAGTTTCGACAGGGAGTGGGCCCAGCCCCAGCATTTT.

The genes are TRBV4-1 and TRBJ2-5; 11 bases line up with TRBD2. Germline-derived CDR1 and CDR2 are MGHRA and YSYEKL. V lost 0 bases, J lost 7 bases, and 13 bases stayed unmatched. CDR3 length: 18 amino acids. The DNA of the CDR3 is TGCGCCAGCAGCCAAGATGGACCCAGACTAGCGGGGATTGGGACCCAGTACTTC. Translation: CASSQDGPRLAGIGTQYF.

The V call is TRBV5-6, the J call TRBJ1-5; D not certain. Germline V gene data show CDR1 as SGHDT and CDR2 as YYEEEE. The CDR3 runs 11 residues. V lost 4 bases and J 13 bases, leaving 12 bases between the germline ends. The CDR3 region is CASSRGRDQHF. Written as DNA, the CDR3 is TGTGCCAGCAGCCGGGGTAGGGATCAGCATTTT. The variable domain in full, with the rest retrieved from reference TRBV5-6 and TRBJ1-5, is DAGVTQSPTHLIKTRGQQVTLRCSPKSGHDTVSWYQQALGQGPQFIFQYYEEEERQRGNFPDRFSGHQFPNYSSELNVNALLLGDSALYLCASSRGRDQHFGDGTRLSIL.

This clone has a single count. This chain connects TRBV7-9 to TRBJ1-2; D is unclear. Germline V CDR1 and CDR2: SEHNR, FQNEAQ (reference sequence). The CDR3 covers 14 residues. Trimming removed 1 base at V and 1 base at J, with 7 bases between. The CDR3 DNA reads TGTGCCAGCAGCTTAGGCAGGCTTAACTATGGCTACACCTTC. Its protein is CASSLGRLNYGYTF.

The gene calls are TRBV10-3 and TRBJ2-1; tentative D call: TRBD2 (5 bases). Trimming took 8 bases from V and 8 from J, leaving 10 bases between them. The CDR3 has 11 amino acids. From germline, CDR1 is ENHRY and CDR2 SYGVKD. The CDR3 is CAIGERHEQFF. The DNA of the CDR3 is TGTGCCATCGGAGAGCGGCATGAGCAGTTCTTC.

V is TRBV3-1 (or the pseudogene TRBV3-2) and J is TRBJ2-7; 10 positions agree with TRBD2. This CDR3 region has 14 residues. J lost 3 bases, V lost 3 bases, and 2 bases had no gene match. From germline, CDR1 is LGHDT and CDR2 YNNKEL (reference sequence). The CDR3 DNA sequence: TGTGCCAGCAGCCAGTGGACTAGCGGCTACGAGCAGTACTTC. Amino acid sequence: CASSQWTSGYEQYF.

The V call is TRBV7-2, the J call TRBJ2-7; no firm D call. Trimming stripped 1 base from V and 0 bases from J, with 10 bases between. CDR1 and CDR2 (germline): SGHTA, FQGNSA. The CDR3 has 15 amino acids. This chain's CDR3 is CASSLVAISSYEQYF. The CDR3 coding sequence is TGTGCCAGCAGCTTAGTAGCTATTAGCTCCTACGAGCAGTACTTC.

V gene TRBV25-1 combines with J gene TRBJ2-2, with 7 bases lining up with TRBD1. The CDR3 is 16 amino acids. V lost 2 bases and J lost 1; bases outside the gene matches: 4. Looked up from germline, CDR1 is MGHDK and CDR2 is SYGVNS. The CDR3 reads CASSEPGGVNTGELFF. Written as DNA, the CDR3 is TGTGCCAGCAGTGAACCAGGGGGAGTGAACACCGGGGAGCTGTTTTTT.

CDR3 residues: CASSTRQGSDYGYTF. Written as DNA, the CDR3 is TGTGCCAGCAGCACACGACAGGGATCCGACTATGGCTACACCTTC. The chain is built from TRBV7-2 and TRBJ1-2; 7 bases agree with TRBD1. With V trimmed by 5 bases and J by 3 bases, 9 bases remained unmatched. The CDR3 extends over 15 amino acids. Germline-derived CDR1 and CDR2 are SGHTA and FQGNSA. The whole variable domain, filled in from reference TRBV7-2 and TRBJ1-2, reads GAGVSQSPSNKVTEKGKDVELRCDPISGHTALYWYRQSLGQGLEFLIYFQGNSAPDKSGLPSDRFSAERTGGSVSTLTIQRTQQEDSAVYLCASSTRQGSDYGYTFGSGTRLTVV.

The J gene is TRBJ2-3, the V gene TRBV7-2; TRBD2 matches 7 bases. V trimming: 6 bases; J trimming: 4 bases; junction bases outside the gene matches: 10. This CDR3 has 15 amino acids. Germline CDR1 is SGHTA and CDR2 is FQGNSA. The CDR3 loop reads CASSRGLSRADTQYF. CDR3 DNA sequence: TGTGCCAGCAGTCGGGGACTAAGTCGGGCAGATACGCAGTATTTT.